The 26 T cell receptor beta chains below all came from one sample that was sequenced in a study of tissue T cells after allogeneic stem cell transplantation. Here immunoSEQ multiplex PCR was the method, and the copy in TCRdb shows in-frame clones only, minus some. The top ten clones hold roughly 4% of a sample with 25,000 to 30,000 clones, 85% of them seen once. The material sequenced was blood, taken before transplantation. These receptors all come from a woman aged 18-49 years who later had graft-versus-host disease after an allogeneic stem cell transplant.

The chain uses TRBV6-5 and TRBJ1-1, with D hard to call. The germline CDR1 and CDR2 sequences are MNHEY and SVGAGI. There are 14 residues in the CDR3. V dropped 6 bases and J dropped 0 bases, with 11 bases sitting between them. CDR3 sequence reads: CASSLLRVNTEAFF. The DNA for the CDR3 is TGTGCCAGCAGCCTCCTCCGGGTGAACACTGAAGCTTTCTTT.

The chain uses TRBV24-1 and TRBJ2-3; D ambiguous. CDR3 length: 13 amino acids. V lost 8 bases and J 0 bases, leaving 8 bases between the germline ends. CDR1 and CDR2 (germline): KGHDR, SFDVKD. CDR3 sequence: CATMGLSTDTQYF. The CDR3 nucleotides read TGTGCCACCATGGGTTTAAGCACAGATACGCAGTATTTT.

The J gene is TRBJ1-2, the V gene TRBV7-6; a possible D gene is TRBD1 (5 bases). Germline CDR1 is SGHVS and CDR2 is FNYEAQ. The length of the CDR3 is 17 residues. Trimming shortened V by 5 bases and J by 7 bases, and 26 bases separated the two germline ends. The CDR3 is CASSLIGADLASGGYTF. The CDR3 DNA reads TGTGCCAGCAGCCTTATAGGGGCCGACCTGGCGTCGGGTGGCTACACCTTC.

The chain employs TRBV5-1 and TRBJ2-2; no firm D call. Germline CDR1 reads SGHRS; CDR2 reads YFSETQ. Trimming left V 4 bases short and J 5 bases short, with 6 bases between. The CDR3 runs to 12 residues. CDR3 coding DNA: TGCGCCAGCAGCCATAGTACCGGGGAGCTGTTTTTT. The encoded protein is CASSHSTGELFF.

The CDR3 sequence: CASSPMGTDTQYF. In nucleotides, the CDR3 is TGTGCCAGCAGCCCCATGGGCACAGATACGCAGTATTTT. V usage is TRBV7-9 and J usage is TRBJ2-3; D is unresolved. The germline V gene has CDR1 SEHNR and CDR2 FQNEAQ (reference sequence). Trimming removed 5 bases from V and 1 base from J, with 7 bases in between. The CDR3 runs to 13 residues.

A remark on this clone: This CDR3 is also generated by other DNA sequences in the sample. The gene calls are TRBV5-6 and TRBJ1-1; D gene unclear. Germline lookup yields CDR1 SGHDT and CDR2 YYEEEE. This CDR3 is built from 13 residues. Trimming left V 0 bases short and J 2 bases short, with 5 bases between. The CDR3 here is CASSLDRNTEAFF. The CDR3 DNA reads as TGTGCCAGCAGCTTGGACAGAAACACTGAAGCTTTCTTT.

This chain links TRBV28 with TRBJ2-7, with 10 bases lining up with TRBD2. This CDR3 region has 17 residues. The trim removed 6 bases at V and 3 bases at J, leaving 14 bases unmatched. Germline V gives CDR1 MDHEN, CDR2 SYDVKM. The DNA of the CDR3 is TGTGCCAGCAGACCAGGGCTAGCGGGAGAAACGGTCTACGAGCAGTACTTC. Protein sequence: CASRPGLAGETVYEQYF. The full variable domain, completed using reference TRBV28 and TRBJ2-7, is DVKVTQSSRYLVKRTGEKVFLECVQDMDHENMFWYRQDPGLGLRLIYFSYDVKMKEKGDIPEGYSVSREKKERFSLILESASTNQTSMYLCASRPGLAGETVYEQYFGPGTRLTVT.

This sequence joins TRBV2 and TRBJ2-7; TRBD1 might be the D (5 bases). The V gene's germline CDR1 is SNHLY and CDR2 FYNNEI. V gave up 6 bases and J gave up 6 bases, with 12 bases separating them. There are 12 residues in the CDR3. Written as DNA, the CDR3 is TGTGCCAGCAGCCCATGGGGCCCCGAGCAGTACTTC. Protein sequence: CASSPWGPEQYF.

The CDR3 protein is CASSPRGGELFF. In DNA form, the CDR3 reads TGTGCCAGCAGCCCCCGAGGCGGGGAGCTGTTTTTT. The V gene is TRBV7-9, the J gene TRBJ2-2; D remains unclear. The V end lost 5 bases, the J end lost 7 bases, and 8 bases lay between the germline ends. Germline V gives CDR1 SEHNR, CDR2 FQNEAQ (reference sequence). The CDR3 spans 12 residues.

V is TRBV5-4 and J is TRBJ1-2; D remains unclear. Between the trimmed V and J ends, which lost 4 bases and 3 bases, there was a span of 10 bases. The CDR3 totals 13 residues. From germline, CDR1 is SGHNT and CDR2 YYREEE (reference sequence). For the CDR3, the DNA is TGTGCCAGCAGCGTGACCAACTACTATGGCTACACCTTC. It is translated as CASSVTNYYGYTF.

The V call is TRBV25-1, the J call TRBJ2-3; 10 bases match TRBD2. V was clipped by 1 base and J by 5 bases; unmatched bases: 6. The length of the CDR3 is 16 residues. Per germline, CDR1 MGHDK and CDR2 SYGVNS. The DNA of the CDR3 is TGTGCCAGCAGTGAATCAGCGGGAGGGCCGGTAGATACGCAGTATTTT. Protein: CASSESAGGPVDTQYF.

The genes are TRBV10-3 and TRBJ2-5; 14 bases fit TRBD2. This CDR3 contains 17 residues. The germline gives CDR1 ENHRY, CDR2 SYGVKD. V dropped 2 bases and J dropped 5; count of bases not matched to a gene: 7. The CDR3, as DNA: TGTGCCATCAGTGAGCCCCGGGGACTAGCGGGAGAGGAGACCCAGTACTTC. Encoded protein: CAISEPRGLAGEETQYF.

The chain uses TRBV5-6 and TRBJ1-1, with D perhaps TRBD1 (6 bases). V lost 0 bases and J 4 bases, leaving 13 bases between the germline ends. Germline CDR1 reads SGHDT; CDR2 reads YYEEEE. The CDR3 has 15 residues. CDR3 amino acids: CASSLAVTGSTEAFF. The CDR3 DNA follows: TGTGCCAGCAGCTTGGCCGTTACAGGGTCCACTGAAGCTTTCTTT.

This rearrangement joins TRBV10-3 to TRBJ1-4; the D is unclear. The CDR3 spans 17 residues. Germline assignment: CDR1 ENHRY and CDR2 SYGVKD. Trimming removed 0 bases from V and 7 bases from J, with 18 bases in between. This chain's CDR3 is CAISESGSGRLGEKLFF. CDR3 in DNA: TGTGCCATCAGTGAGTCGGGTTCGGGCAGGTTGGGTGAAAAACTGTTTTTT.

The chain couples TRBV28 to TRBJ2-2, with D hard to call. V dropped 2 bases and J dropped 1 base, with 5 bases sitting between them. This CDR3 has 14 residues. The germline V gene has CDR1 MDHEN and CDR2 SYDVKM. The DNA of the CDR3 is TGTGCCAGCAGTTTAAGGCAGAACACCGGGGAGCTGTTTTTT. Amino acid sequence: CASSLRQNTGELFF.

The chain is built from TRBV6-5 and TRBJ1-2; 7 nucleotides align to TRBD1. In germline, CDR1 is MNHEY, CDR2 SVGAGI. V was pared by 6 bases and J by 7 bases, with 5 bases of the junction left unmatched. The CDR3 loop spans 12 amino acids. The CDR3 bases are TGTGCCAGCAGAACGACAGGGTTTGGCTACACCTTC. Protein sequence: CASRTTGFGYTF.

This clone was counted between two and nine times. J is TRBJ1-4 and V is TRBV7-3; D possibly corresponds to TRBD1 (5 bases). This CDR3 comprises 11 residues. V was pared by 5 bases and J by 10 bases, with 8 bases between. In germline, CDR1 is SGHTA, CDR2 FQGTGA. Here the CDR3 DNA reads TGTGCCAGCAGCGACGGGGGAAAACTGTTTTTT. Translation gives CASSDGGKLFF.

V gene TRBV29-1 combines with J gene TRBJ2-7; 8 bases are a match to TRBD1. Germline lookup yields CDR1 SQVTM and CDR2 ANQGSEA. The junction had 1 base not matched to a gene; V was cut back by 5 bases and J by 4 bases. The CDR3 runs to 11 residues. CDR3 in amino acids: CSVQGAYEQYF. CDR3 sequence (DNA): TGCAGCGTTCAGGGGGCTTACGAGCAGTACTTC.

The chain joins TRBV24-1 to TRBJ2-1, with 11 bases identical to TRBD2. J was trimmed by 8 bases and V by 4 bases; bases with no gene match: 6. The CDR3 totals 15 residues. The germline V gene encodes CDR1 KGHDR and CDR2 SFDVKD. The CDR3 is CATSEGTSGMHEQFF. For the CDR3, the DNA is TGTGCCACCAGTGAAGGGACTAGCGGTATGCATGAGCAGTTCTTC.

V usage is TRBV7-8 and J usage is TRBJ2-1; TRBD2 matches at 9 bases. The J segment lost 5 bases and the V segment lost 5 bases, leaving 10 bases of the junction unmatched. CDR1 and CDR2 (germline): SGHVS, FQNEAQ. The CDR3 has 16 residues. This chain's CDR3 is CASSGGLAGADNEQFF. CDR3 bases: TGTGCCAGCAGCGGGGGGTTAGCGGGGGCCGACAATGAGCAGTTCTTC.

This chain uses TRBV28 with TRBJ2-7; perhaps D is TRBD1 or TRBD2 (5 bases each). Deletions cut 5 bases from V and 6 bases from J, with 14 bases between. Germline CDR1 is MDHEN and CDR2 is SYDVKM. The CDR3 is 13 amino acids. The CDR3 sequence: CASSTGAGGEQYF. CDR3 sequence (DNA): TGTGCCAGCAGTACCGGGGCCGGCGGCGAGCAGTACTTC.

The chain joins TRBV19 to TRBJ2-1; D might be TRBD2 (5 bases). This CDR3 has 16 residues. Germline V gives CDR1 LNHDA, CDR2 SQIVND (reference sequence). Trimming stripped 3 bases from V and 2 bases from J, with 14 bases between. CDR3 in DNA: TGTGCCAGTAGTATTGAAGTGAGGACTCCCTACAATGAGCAGTTCTTC. Translated: CASSIEVRTPYNEQFF.

This rearrangement joins TRBV27 to TRBJ1-1; D call uncertain. This CDR3 spans 15 amino acids. Germline CDR1 is MNHEY and CDR2 is SMNVEV (reference sequence). Deletions cut 8 bases from V and 3 bases from J, with 19 bases between. This CDR3 reads CASWAARQRHTEAFF. In nucleotides, the CDR3 is TGTGCCAGCTGGGCCGCCCGGCAACGCCACACTGAAGCTTTCTTT.

CDR3 nucleotide sequence: TGTGCCACCACTGGCTCCTATAATTCACCCCTCCACTTT. As protein: CATTGSYNSPLHF. This chain uses TRBV15 with TRBJ1-6, with D unclear. V lost 7 bases and J lost 0, with 4 bases in between. The length of the CDR3 is 13 residues. Germline values: CDR1 LNHNV, CDR2 YYDKDF (reference sequence).

The V call is TRBV7-3, the J call TRBJ1-1; possibly TRBD1 for D (5 bases). Trimming stripped 1 base from V and 0 bases from J, with 9 bases between. This CDR3 is 15 amino acids long. CDR1 and CDR2 (germline): SGHTA, FQGTGA. The CDR3 region has the DNA TGTGCCAGCAGCTTAAGCGCAGGGCTGAACACTGAAGCTTTCTTT. Protein product: CASSLSAGLNTEAFF.

The chain employs TRBV9 and TRBJ1-2; 11 bases match TRBD1. The V gene's germline CDR1 is SGDLS and CDR2 YYNGEE. Germline trimming cut 2 bases from V and 6 bases from J; bases unmatched to any gene: 3. This CDR3 spans 14 amino acids. CDR3 DNA: TGTGCCAGCAGCGTGGGGACAGGGGGTAATGGCTACACCTTC. Its protein product is CASSVGTGGNGYTF.